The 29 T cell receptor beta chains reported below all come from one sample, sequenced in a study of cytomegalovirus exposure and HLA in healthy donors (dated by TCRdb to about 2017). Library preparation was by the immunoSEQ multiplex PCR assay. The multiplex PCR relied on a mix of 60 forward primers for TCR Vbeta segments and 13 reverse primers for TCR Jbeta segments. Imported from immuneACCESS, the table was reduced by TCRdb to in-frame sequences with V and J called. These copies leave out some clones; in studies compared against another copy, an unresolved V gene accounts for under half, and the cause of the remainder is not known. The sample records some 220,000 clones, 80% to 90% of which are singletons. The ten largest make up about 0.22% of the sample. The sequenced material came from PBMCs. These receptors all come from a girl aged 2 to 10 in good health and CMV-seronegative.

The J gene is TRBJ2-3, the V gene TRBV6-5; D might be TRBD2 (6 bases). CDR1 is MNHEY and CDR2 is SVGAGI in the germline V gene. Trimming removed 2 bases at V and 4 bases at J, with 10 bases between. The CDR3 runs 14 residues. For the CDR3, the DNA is TGTGCCAGCAGTTACGTTCGGGGGTCAGATACGCAGTATTTT. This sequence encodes CASSYVRGSDTQYF.

The DNA of the CDR3 is TGCGCCAGCAGCCCCTCGGGACAGGGAAGGGAGACCCAGTACTTC. Translating it yields CASSPSGQGRETQYF. The chain couples TRBV5-1 to TRBJ2-5; 9 bases align to TRBD1. This CDR3 is built from 15 residues. The junction had 9 bases not matched to a gene; V was cut back by 4 bases and J by 5 bases. Germline V gene lookup returns CDR1 SGHRS and CDR2 YFSETQ.

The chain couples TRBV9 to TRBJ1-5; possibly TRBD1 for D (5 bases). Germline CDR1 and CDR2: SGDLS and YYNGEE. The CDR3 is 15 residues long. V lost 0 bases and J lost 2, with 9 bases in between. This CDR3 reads CASSVGKGGNQPQHF. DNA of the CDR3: TGTGCCAGCAGCGTAGGAAAAGGGGGCAATCAGCCCCAGCATTTT. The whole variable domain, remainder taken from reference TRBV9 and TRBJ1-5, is DSGVTQTPKHLITATGQRVTLRCSPRSGDLSVYWYQQSLDQGLQFLIQYYNGEERAKGNILERFSAQQFPDLHSELNLSSLELGDSALYFCASSVGKGGNQPQHFGDGTRLSIL.

DNA of the CDR3: TGTGCCAGCAGCTTAGGCGGGACTAGCGGGGTTCCCTCCTACAATGAGCAGTTCTTC. Protein: CASSLGGTSGVPSYNEQFF. The chain has TRBV13 and TRBJ2-1; 13 bases map to TRBD2. CDR1 is PRHDT and CDR2 is FYEKMQ in the germline V gene (reference sequence). With V trimmed by 0 bases and J by 0 bases, 5 bases remained unmatched. There are 19 residues in the CDR3.

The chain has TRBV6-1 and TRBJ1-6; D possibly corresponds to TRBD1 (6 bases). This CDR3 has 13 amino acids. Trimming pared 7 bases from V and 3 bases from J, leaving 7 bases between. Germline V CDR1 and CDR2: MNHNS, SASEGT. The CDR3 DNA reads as TGTGCCAGCATGGACAGCTATAATTCACCCCTCCACTTT. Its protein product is CASMDSYNSPLHF.

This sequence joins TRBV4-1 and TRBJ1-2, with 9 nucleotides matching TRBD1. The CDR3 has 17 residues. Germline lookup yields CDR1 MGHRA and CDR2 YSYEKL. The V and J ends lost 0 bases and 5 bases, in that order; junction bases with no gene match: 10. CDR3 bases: TGCGCCAGCAGCCAAGATAAAGGAGGGACAGGGCATTATGGCTACACCTTC. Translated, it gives CASSQDKGGTGHYGYTF.

CDR3 region: CAWKFSGQGVNTEAFF. The CDR3 DNA sequence: TGTGCCTGGAAATTCTCCGGACAGGGCGTGAACACTGAAGCTTTCTTT. V gene TRBV30 combines with J gene TRBJ1-1; the match to TRBD1 covers 8 bases. Trimming removed 4 bases from V and 0 bases from J; junction bases left unmatched: 10. Germline V gene data show CDR1 as GTSNPN and CDR2 as SVGIG (reference sequence). This CDR3 region has 16 residues.

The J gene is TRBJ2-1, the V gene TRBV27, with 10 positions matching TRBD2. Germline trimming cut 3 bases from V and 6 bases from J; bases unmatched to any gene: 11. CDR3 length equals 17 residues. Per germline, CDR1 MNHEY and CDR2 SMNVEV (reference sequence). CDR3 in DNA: TGTGCCAGCAGTTTGCTAGTAGCGGGAGGAGGGGGCAATGAGCAGTTCTTC. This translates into CASSLLVAGGGGNEQFF.

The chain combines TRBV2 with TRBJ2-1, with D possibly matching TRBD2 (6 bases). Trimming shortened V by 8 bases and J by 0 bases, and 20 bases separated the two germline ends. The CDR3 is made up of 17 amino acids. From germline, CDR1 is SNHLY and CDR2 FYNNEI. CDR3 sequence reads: CASPSLAFGASYNEQFF. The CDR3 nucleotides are TGTGCCAGCCCTAGCCTAGCGTTTGGGGCCTCCTACAATGAGCAGTTCTTC.

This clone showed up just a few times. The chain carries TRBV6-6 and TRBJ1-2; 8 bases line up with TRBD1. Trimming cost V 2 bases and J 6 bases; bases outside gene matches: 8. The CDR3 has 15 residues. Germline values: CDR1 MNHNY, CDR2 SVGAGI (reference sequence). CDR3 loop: CASSYKTGTGHGYTF. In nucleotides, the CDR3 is TGTGCCAGCAGTTACAAGACCGGGACAGGCCATGGCTACACCTTC.

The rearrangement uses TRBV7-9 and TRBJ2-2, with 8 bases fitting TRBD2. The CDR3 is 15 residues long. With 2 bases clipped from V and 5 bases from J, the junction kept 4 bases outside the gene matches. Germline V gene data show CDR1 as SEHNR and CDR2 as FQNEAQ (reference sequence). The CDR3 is CASSLREGRTGELFF. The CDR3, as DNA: TGTGCCAGCAGCTTACGGGAGGGGAGAACCGGGGAGCTGTTTTTT.

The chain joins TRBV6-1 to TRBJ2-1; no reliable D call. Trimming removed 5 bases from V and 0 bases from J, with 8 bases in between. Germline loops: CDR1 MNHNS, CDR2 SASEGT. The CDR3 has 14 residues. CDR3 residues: CASSTWSSYNEQFF. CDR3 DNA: TGTGCCAGCAGTACATGGAGCTCCTACAATGAGCAGTTCTTC.

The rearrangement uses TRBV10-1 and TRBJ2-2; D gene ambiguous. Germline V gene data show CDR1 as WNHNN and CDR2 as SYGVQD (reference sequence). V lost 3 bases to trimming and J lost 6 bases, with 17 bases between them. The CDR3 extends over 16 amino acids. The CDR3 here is CASSDSGLVQSGELFF. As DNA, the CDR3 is TGCGCCAGCAGTGACTCCGGGTTGGTTCAATCCGGGGAGCTGTTTTTT.

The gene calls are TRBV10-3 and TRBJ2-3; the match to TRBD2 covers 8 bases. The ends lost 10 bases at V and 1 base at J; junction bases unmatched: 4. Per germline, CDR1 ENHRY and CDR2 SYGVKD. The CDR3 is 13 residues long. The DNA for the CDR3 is TGTGCCACCCTAGCGGGTGGCACAGATACGCAGTATTTT. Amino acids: CATLAGGTDTQYF.

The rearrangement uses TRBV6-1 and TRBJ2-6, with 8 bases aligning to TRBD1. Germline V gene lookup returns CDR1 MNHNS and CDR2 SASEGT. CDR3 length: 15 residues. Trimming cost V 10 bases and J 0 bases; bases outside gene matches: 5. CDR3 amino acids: CATRTGGSGANVLTF. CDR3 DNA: TGTGCCACCCGTACAGGGGGCTCTGGGGCCAACGTCCTGACTTTC.

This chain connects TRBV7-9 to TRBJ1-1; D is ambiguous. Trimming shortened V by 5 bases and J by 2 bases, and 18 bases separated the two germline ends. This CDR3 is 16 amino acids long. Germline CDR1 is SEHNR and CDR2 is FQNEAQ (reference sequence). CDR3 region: CASSPTAGAFNTEAFF. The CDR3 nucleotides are TGTGCCAGCAGCCCCACAGCAGGCGCCTTCAACACTGAAGCTTTCTTT.

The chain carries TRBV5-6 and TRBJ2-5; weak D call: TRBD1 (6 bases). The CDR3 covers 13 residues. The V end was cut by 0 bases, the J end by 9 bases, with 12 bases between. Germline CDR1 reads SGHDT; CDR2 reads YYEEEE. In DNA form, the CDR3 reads TGTGCCAGCAGCTTGGGAACAGGGAATTCCCAGTACTTC. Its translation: CASSLGTGNSQYF.

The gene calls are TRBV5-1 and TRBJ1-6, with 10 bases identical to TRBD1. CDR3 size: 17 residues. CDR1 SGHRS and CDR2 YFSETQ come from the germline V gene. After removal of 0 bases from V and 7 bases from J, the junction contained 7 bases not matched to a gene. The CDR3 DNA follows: TGCGCCAGCAGCTTGGATGGACAGGGGGAAGGCAATTCACCCCTCCACTTT. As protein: CASSLDGQGEGNSPLHF.

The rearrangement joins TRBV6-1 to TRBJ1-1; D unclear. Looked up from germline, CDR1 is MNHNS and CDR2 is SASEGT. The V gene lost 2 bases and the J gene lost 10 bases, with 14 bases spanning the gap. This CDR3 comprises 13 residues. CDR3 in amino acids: CASSERGALGAFF. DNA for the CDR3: TGTGCCAGCAGTGAACGGGGTGCCCTGGGAGCTTTCTTT.

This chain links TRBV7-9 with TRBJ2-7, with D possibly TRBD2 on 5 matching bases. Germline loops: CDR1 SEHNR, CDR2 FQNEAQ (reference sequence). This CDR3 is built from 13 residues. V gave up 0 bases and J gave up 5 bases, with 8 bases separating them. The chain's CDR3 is CASSLAAGNEQYF. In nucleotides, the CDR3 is TGTGCCAGCAGCTTAGCCGCCGGGAACGAGCAGTACTTC.

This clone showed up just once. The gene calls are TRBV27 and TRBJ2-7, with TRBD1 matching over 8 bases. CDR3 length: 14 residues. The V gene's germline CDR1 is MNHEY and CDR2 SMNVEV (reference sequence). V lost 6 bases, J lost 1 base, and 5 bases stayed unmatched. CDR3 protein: CASSLDRVSYEQYF. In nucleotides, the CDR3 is TGTGCCAGCAGCCTGGACAGGGTATCCTACGAGCAGTACTTC.

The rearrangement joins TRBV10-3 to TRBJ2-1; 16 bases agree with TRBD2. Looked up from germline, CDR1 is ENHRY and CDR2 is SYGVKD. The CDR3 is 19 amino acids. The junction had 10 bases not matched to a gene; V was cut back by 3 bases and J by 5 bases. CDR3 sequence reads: CAISDFKGTSGRANNEQFF. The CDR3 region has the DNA TGTGCCATCAGTGATTTTAAAGGGACTAGCGGGAGGGCCAACAATGAGCAGTTCTTC.

The CDR3, as DNA: TGTGCCAGCTCGTTGGGCGGGAGTCCCTCCAATGAGCAGTTCTTC. This translates into CASSLGGSPSNEQFF. The chain recombines TRBV18 with TRBJ2-1, with 7 bases aligning to TRBD2. Germline CDR1 reads KGHSH; CDR2 reads LQKENI. V shed 6 bases, J shed 6 bases, and the junction held 11 bases outside the gene matches. The CDR3 totals 15 residues.

In DNA, the CDR3 is TGTGCCAGCAGCTTACGTCGTGGACAGAACTACGAGCAGTACTTC. This encodes CASSLRRGQNYEQYF. The V call is TRBV7-2, the J call TRBJ2-7; D perhaps matches TRBD1 (6 bases). The V gene lost 2 bases and the J gene lost 3 bases, with 14 bases spanning the gap. The CDR3 is 15 residues long. Germline lookup yields CDR1 SGHTA and CDR2 FQGNSA. Supplemented by reference TRBV7-2 and TRBJ2-7, the full variable domain reads GAGVSQSPSNKVTEKGKDVELRCDPISGHTALYWYRQSLGQGLEFLIYFQGNSAPDKSGLPSDRFSAERTGGSVSTLTIQRTQQEDSAVYLCASSLRRGQNYEQYFGPGTRLTVT.

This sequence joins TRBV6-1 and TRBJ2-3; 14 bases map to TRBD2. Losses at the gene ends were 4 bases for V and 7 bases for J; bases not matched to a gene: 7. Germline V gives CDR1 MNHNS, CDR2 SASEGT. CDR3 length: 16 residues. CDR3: CASSAGTSGGVHTQYF. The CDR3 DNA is TGTGCCAGCAGTGCCGGGACTAGCGGGGGAGTTCATACGCAGTATTTT.

The CDR3 DNA is TGTGCCAGAAGGGGGAGCTCTGGGGCCAACGTCCTGACTTTC. Its protein product is CARRGSSGANVLTF. The rearrangement joins TRBV9 to TRBJ2-6; D might be TRBD1 (6 bases). V gave up 8 bases and J gave up 0 bases, with 9 bases separating them. The CDR3 runs 14 residues. Per germline, CDR1 SGDLS and CDR2 YYNGEE.

CDR3 protein: CASSSRGQETQYF. The CDR3 bases are TGTGCCAGCAGCTCTCGGGGGCAAGAGACCCAGTACTTC. This chain uses TRBV5-6 with TRBJ2-5; weak D call: TRBD2 (6 bases). CDR1 is SGHDT, CDR2 YYEEEE, per germline. This CDR3 spans 13 amino acids. The germline V and J ends were trimmed by 3 bases and 2 bases, with 8 bases remaining between them.

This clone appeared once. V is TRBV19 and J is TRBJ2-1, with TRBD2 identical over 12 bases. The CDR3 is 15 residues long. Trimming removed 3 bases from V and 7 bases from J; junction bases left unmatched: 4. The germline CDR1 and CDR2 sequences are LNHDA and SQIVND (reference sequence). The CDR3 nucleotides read TGTGCCAGTAGTATGGGACTAGCGGGCCCGAATGAGCAGTTCTTC. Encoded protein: CASSMGLAGPNEQFF.

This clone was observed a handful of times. CDR3 DNA sequence: TGTGCCAGCAGCTTAGGCAGGTGGGAGACCCAGTACTTC. Translating gives CASSLGRWETQYF. The chain carries TRBV7-6 and TRBJ2-5; no definite D call. V shed 1 base and J shed 5 bases, with 8 bases lying between them. Germline CDR1 reads SGHVS; CDR2 reads FNYEAQ. This CDR3 has 13 amino acids.